A selection of T cell receptor beta chains follows, all from one sample in a study of T cell responses to AZD1222 COVID-19 vaccine. The table came from immunoSEQ multiplex PCR; TCRdb's copy has only in-frame clones and leaves some out. Of 150,000 to 200,000 clones in the sample, about 94% were seen once. The sequencing used peripheral blood, collected on day 0 of AZD1222 vaccination. The source is an adult in good health. The CDR3 runs from the conserved cysteine through the conserved F or W. Fields, in order: clone size, J gene, V gene, D gene, CDR3 protein, CDR3 DNA. D genes are given only for firm matches. Size tells how often a clone was seen (once, few, many) or the class of an expanded clone, and some rows leave it out.

NA TRBJ2-5 TRBV5-6 TRBD2 CASSLSMVAGGPRQETQYF TGTGCCAGCAGCTTGTCCATGGTAGCGGGAGGGCCAAGGCAAGAGACCCAGTACTTC
NA TRBJ2-2 TRBV19 NA CASSIGGIIDTGELFF TGTGCCAGTAGTATAGGCGGGATCATCGACACCGGGGAGCTGTTTTTT
NA TRBJ2-1 TRBV3-1/TRBV3-2 NA CASSPSPSSYNEQFF TGTGCCAGCAGCCCGTCCCCCAGCTCCTACAATGAGCAGTTCTTC
NA TRBJ2-5 TRBV27 NA CASSKDPLRTQYF TGTGCCAGCAGTAAGGACCCCTTAAGGACCCAGTACTTC
NA TRBJ2-7 TRBV5-4 TRBD1 CASSRTGTGNEQYF TGTGCCAGCAGCCGAACCGGGACAGGGAACGAGCAGTACTTC
few TRBJ1-2 TRBV28 NA CASSLTPNYGYTF TGTGCCAGCAGTTTAACTCCAAACTATGGCTACACCTTC
NA TRBJ1-1 TRBV7-3 NA CASKKAPDTEAFF TGTGCCAGCAAAAAAGCACCCGACACTGAAGCTTTCTTT
NA TRBJ2-3 TRBV9 NA CASSVDGINTQYF TGTGCCAGCAGCGTAGACGGCATCAATACGCAGTATTTT
NA TRBJ2-1 TRBV5-1 NA CASSFGVTYNEQFF TGCGCCAGCAGCTTCGGGGTAACCTACAATGAGCAGTTCTTC
NA TRBJ2-7 TRBV9 NA CASSVGTASSYEQYF TGTGCCAGCAGCGTAGGTACAGCCTCAAGCTACGAGCAGTACTTC
NA TRBJ2-1 TRBV7-8 TRBD1 CASSPLAQGAYHEQFF TGTGCCAGCAGCCCCCTAGCGCAGGGGGCTTATCATGAGCAGTTCTTC
NA TRBJ1-4 TRBV7-8 TRBD1 CASSLGDSPDQKLFF TGTGCCAGCAGCCTAGGGGACAGCCCAGACCAAAAACTGTTTTTT
NA TRBJ2-2 TRBV2 TRBD2 CASSVSGRVTGELFF TGTGCCAGCAGTGTGAGCGGGAGGGTCACCGGGGAGCTGTTTTTT
NA TRBJ2-1 TRBV5-6 NA CASSLVSGSYNEQFF TGTGCCAGCAGCTTGGTGTCAGGCTCCTACAATGAGCAGTTCTTC
NA TRBJ2-1 TRBV7-2 NA CASSLRALNEQFF TGTGCCAGCAGCCTCCGCGCTTTGAATGAGCAGTTCTTC
NA TRBJ2-7 TRBV11-1 TRBD2 CASSATSGRTGVEQYF TGTGCCAGCAGCGCGACTAGCGGAAGGACGGGTGTCGAGCAGTACTTC
once TRBJ1-2 TRBV10-1 TRBD1 CASSEGTGENYGYTF TGCGCCAGCAGTGAGGGGACAGGAGAAAACTATGGCTACACCTTC
NA TRBJ2-1 TRBV11-2 TRBD2 CASSSGRAIPNEQFF TGTGCCAGCAGCTCCGGGAGGGCCATCCCCAATGAGCAGTTCTTC
NA TRBJ1-5 TRBV10-1 NA CASTNTSNQPQHF TGCGCCAGCACGAATACTAGCAATCAGCCCCAGCATTTT
NA TRBJ1-5 TRBV9 NA CASSEDPRGQPQHF TGTGCCAGCAGCGAGGATCCCAGAGGACAGCCCCAGCATTTT
NA TRBJ2-2 TRBV4-1 NA CASSQRGSKNTGELFF TGCGCCAGCAGCCAGCGAGGATCCAAGAACACCGGGGAGCTGTTTTTT
NA TRBJ1-2 TRBV5-1 NA CASSPPGLIYGYTF TGCGCCAGCAGCCCGCCGGGACTGATCTATGGCTACACCTTC
NA TRBJ2-1 TRBV9 TRBD2 CASSVAPLTSGINEQFF TGTGCCAGCAGCGTAGCCCCTTTGACTAGCGGGATCAATGAGCAGTTCTTC
NA TRBJ1-3 TRBV9 NA CASSVAGQGSSGNTIYF TGTGCCAGCAGCGTAGCCGGGCAGGGGAGCTCTGGAAACACCATATATTTT
NA TRBJ2-1 TRBV23-1 NA CASRAGQYNEQFF TGCGCCAGCAGAGCAGGACAGTACAATGAGCAGTTCTTC
NA TRBJ2-6 TRBV5-1 NA CASSLSGSGANVLTF TGCGCCAGCAGCTTGTCCGGTTCTGGGGCCAACGTCCTGACTTTC
NA TRBJ2-1 TRBV7-6 TRBD2 CASSPGRGLAGGTYNEQFF TGTGCCAGCAGCCCCGGACGGGGACTAGCGGGTGGCACCTACAATGAGCAGTTCTTC
NA TRBJ2-7 TRBV6-5 NA CASSYGQGGYEQYF TGTGCCAGCAGTTACGGGCAGGGAGGATACGAGCAGTACTTC
NA TRBJ1-1 TRBV14 TRBD1 CASSRDRVGAEAFF TGTGCCAGCAGCCGCGACAGGGTAGGGGCTGAAGCTTTCTTT
NA TRBJ1-3 TRBV5-1 NA CASSLGTAFVSGNTIYF TGCGCCAGCAGCTTGGGGACGGCTTTTGTCTCTGGAAACACCATATATTTT
NA TRBJ2-3 TRBV28 NA CASSFSQVLDTQYF TGTGCCAGCAGTTTTAGCCAGGTGCTAGATACGCAGTATTTT
NA TRBJ2-7 TRBV23-1 TRBD1 CALRQGAEKEQYF TGCGCCCTTCGACAGGGGGCTGAGAAAGAGCAGTACTTC
NA TRBJ2-7 TRBV6-5 NA CASSVEGSYEQYF TGTGCCAGCAGCGTAGAAGGTTCCTACGAGCAGTACTTC
NA TRBJ2-2 TRBV5-1 TRBD1 CASSLVQSDRAGELFF TGCGCCAGCAGCCTCGTCCAGTCCGACAGGGCCGGGGAGCTGTTTTTT
NA TRBJ1-4 TRBV3-1/TRBV3-2 NA CASSQAWAEVNEKLFF TGTGCCAGCAGCCAAGCCTGGGCGGAGGTTAATGAAAAACTGTTTTTT
NA TRBJ2-7 TRBV27 NA CASSFVDAGPYEQYF TGTGCCAGCAGTTTTGTGGACGCGGGGCCCTACGAGCAGTACTTC
NA TRBJ1-3 TRBV9 TRBD1 CASSVVGQASGNTIYF TGTGCCAGCAGCGTAGTTGGACAGGCCTCTGGAAACACCATATATTTT
NA TRBJ2-3 TRBV5-5 TRBD2 CASSGVGLADPTDTQYF TGTGCCAGCAGCGGTGTAGGGCTAGCGGACCCCACAGATACGCAGTATTTT
NA TRBJ1-2 TRBV4-1 TRBD1 CASSEADRGHGYTF TGCGCCAGCAGCGAAGCCGACAGGGGTCATGGCTACACCTTC
NA TRBJ2-1 TRBV11-2 TRBD2 CASSLRVRLAGTPYEQFF TGTGCCAGCAGCTTACGTGTTAGGCTAGCGGGTACCCCCTATGAGCAGTTCTTC
NA TRBJ2-7 TRBV10-2 TRBD2 CASSDLGGVREQYF TGCGCCAGCAGTGACCTGGGGGGGGTGAGGGAGCAGTACTTC
NA TRBJ2-1 TRBV14 NA CASSQGVHNEQFF TGTGCCAGCAGCCAAGGGGTCCACAATGAGCAGTTCTTC
NA TRBJ1-1 TRBV5-6 TRBD1 CASSSGQLNTEAFF TGTGCCAGCAGCTCGGGACAGCTGAACACTGAAGCTTTCTTT
NA TRBJ2-1 TRBV28 TRBD1 CASRGGQGFYNEQFF TGTGCCAGCAGGGGGGGACAGGGTTTCTACAATGAGCAGTTCTTC
NA TRBJ1-5 TRBV28 NA CASRNVQGYNQPQHF TGTGCCAGCAGAAATGTACAGGGCTATAATCAGCCCCAGCATTTT
NA TRBJ1-2 TRBV30 TRBD1 CAWWDRINYGYTF TGTGCCTGGTGGGACAGGATTAACTATGGCTACACCTTC
NA TRBJ1-1 TRBV5-1 NA CASSLASANTEAFF TGCGCCAGCAGCTTGGCCTCGGCTAACACTGAAGCTTTCTTT
NA TRBJ1-5 TRBV18 NA CASSPSGEHQPQHF TGTGCCAGCTCACCTAGCGGGGAACATCAGCCCCAGCATTTT
NA TRBJ1-2 TRBV28 NA CASSLFQGANYGYTF TGTGCCAGCAGTTTATTTCAGGGAGCTAACTATGGCTACACCTTC
NA TRBJ2-2 TRBV2 NA CASRASANTGELFF TGTGCCAGCAGAGCTAGCGCGAACACCGGGGAGCTGTTTTTT
NA TRBJ2-3 TRBV30 TRBD1 CAWSTTGLGTQYF TGTGCCTGGAGTACGACAGGGTTGGGTACGCAGTATTTT
once TRBJ2-2 TRBV6-2/TRBV6-3 NA CASSFLAGELFF TGTGCCAGCAGTTTTCTCGCCGGGGAGCTGTTTTTT
once TRBJ1-1 TRBV6-5 NA CASRKDGLNTEAFF TGTGCCAGCAGAAAGGACGGATTGAACACTGAAGCTTTCTTT
NA TRBJ2-2 TRBV7-3 NA CASSGQGTGELFF TGTGCCAGCAGCGGGCAGGGCACCGGGGAGCTGTTTTTT
NA TRBJ2-1 TRBV7-3 NA CASSLGQGETNRRYNEQFF TGTGCCAGCAGCTTAGGTCAAGGGGAAACCAATAGACGATACAATGAGCAGTTCTTC
NA TRBJ2-1 TRBV9 NA CASSVGVLSSYNEQFF TGTGCCAGCAGCGTAGGAGTGTTGAGCTCCTACAATGAGCAGTTCTTC
NA TRBJ2-3 TRBV27 NA CASSFTGPDTQYF TGTGCCAGCAGTTTTACAGGTCCAGATACGCAGTATTTT
NA TRBJ1-5 TRBV19 NA CASSIEGVSVYSNQPQHF TGTGCCAGTAGTATAGAGGGCGTCAGCGTATATAGCAATCAGCCCCAGCATTTT